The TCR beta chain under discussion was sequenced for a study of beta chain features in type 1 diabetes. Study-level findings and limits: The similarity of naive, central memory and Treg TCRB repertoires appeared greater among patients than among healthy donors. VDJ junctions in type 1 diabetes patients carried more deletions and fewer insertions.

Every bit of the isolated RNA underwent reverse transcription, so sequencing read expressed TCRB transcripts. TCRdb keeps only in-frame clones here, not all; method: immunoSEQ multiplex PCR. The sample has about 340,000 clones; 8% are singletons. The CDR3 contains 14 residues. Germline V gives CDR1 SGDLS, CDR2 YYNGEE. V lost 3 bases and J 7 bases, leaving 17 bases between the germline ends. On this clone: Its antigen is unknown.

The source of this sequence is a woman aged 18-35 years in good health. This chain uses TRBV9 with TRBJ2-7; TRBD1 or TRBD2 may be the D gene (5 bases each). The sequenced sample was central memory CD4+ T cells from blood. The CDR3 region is CASSATPFGGEQYF. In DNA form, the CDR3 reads TGTGCCAGCAGCGCAACTCCGTTTGGGGGAGAGCAGTACTTC.